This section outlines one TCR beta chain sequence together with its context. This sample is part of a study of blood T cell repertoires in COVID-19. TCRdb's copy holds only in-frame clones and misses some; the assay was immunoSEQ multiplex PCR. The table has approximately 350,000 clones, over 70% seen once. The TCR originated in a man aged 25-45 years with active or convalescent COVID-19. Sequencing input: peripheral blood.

The CDR3 sequence: CASSQRGRRNTGELFF. CDR3 sequence (DNA): TGTGCCAGCAGCCAACGGGGAAGGCGGAACACCGGGGAGCTGTTTTTT. The chain joins TRBV14 to TRBJ2-2; weak D call: TRBD2 (5 bases). Germline CDR1 reads SGHDN; CDR2 reads FVKESK. Trimming removed 2 bases from V and 1 base from J, with 11 bases in between. This CDR3 has 16 residues.